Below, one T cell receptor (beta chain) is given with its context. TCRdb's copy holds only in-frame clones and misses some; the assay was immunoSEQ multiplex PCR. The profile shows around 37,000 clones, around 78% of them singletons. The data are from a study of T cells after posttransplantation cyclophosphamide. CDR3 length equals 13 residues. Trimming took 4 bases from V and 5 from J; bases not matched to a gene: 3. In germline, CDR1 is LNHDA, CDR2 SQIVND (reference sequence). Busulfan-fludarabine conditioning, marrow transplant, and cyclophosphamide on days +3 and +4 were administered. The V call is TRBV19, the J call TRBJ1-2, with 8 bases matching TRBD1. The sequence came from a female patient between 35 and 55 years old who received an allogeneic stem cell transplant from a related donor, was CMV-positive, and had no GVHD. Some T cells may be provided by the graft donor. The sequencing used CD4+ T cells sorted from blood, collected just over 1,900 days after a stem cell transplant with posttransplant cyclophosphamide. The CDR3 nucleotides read TGTGCCAGTAGTAGACAGGGGACTTATGGCTACACCTTC. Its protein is CASSRQGTYGYTF.